This T cell receptor (beta chain) stems from a study of T-cell reconstitution after alpha-beta-depleted transplantation in children. Germline assignment: CDR1 MNHEY and CDR2 SMNVEV (reference sequence). V trimming: 6 bases; J trimming: 8 bases; junction bases outside the gene matches: 1. The length of the CDR3 is 11 residues. Unique molecular identifiers featured in how the TCRbeta library was prepared. TCRdb fed the PCR reads into MiXCR, producing one record per CDR3 protein. The sample records approximately 15,000 distinct CDR3 sequences, roughly 12% being singletons. The sample in question was PBMCs, mostly from graft donor cells, obtained 180 days after TCRalphabeta/CD19-depleted stem cell transplant. This receptor was obtained from a boy under three years old who had a stem cell transplant for Wiskott-Aldrich syndrome, so the T cells may come from the graft donor. The V and J genes are TRBV27 and TRBJ2-4; 7 positions agree with TRBD1. The CDR3 coding sequence is TGTGCCAGCAGCCAGGGGGACATTCAGTACTTC. It encodes CASSQGDIQYF.